One sample yielded the 11 T cell receptor beta chains listed below, sequenced in a study of shared clonotypes between healthy human individuals. Only in-frame clones appear in the TCRdb table, and some are missing; sequencing was by immunoSEQ multiplex PCR. The table includes approximately 530,000 clones, 95% to 97% detected once. Source material: naive CD4+ T cells sorted from blood. Noted subset: CD45RA+ positively selected. The source is a woman aged 30 to 39 in good health.

The V and J genes are TRBV5-1 and TRBJ2-3, with TRBD2 identical over 15 bases. Germline trimming cut 4 bases from V and 4 bases from J; bases unmatched to any gene: 10. Germline CDR1 reads SGHRS; CDR2 reads YFSETQ. The CDR3 length is 18 residues. CDR3 residues: CASSPRRGLAGGPDTQYF. The CDR3 nucleotides are TGCGCCAGCAGCCCTCGGCGGGGACTAGCGGGAGGTCCAGATACGCAGTATTTT.

CDR3 DNA: TGTGCCAGCAGTTCCACAAGGCAGCCCCAGCATTTT. Amino acids: CASSSTRQPQHF. This chain joins TRBV28 and TRBJ1-5; unclear D gene. Trimming took 4 bases from V and 7 from J, leaving 8 bases between them. The CDR3 spans 12 residues. Germline CDR1 and CDR2: MDHEN and SYDVKM.

A note on this clone: The sample holds other DNA sequences that translate to the same CDR3. CDR3: CASSLRGNYGYTF. CDR3 bases: TGTGCCAGCAGTTTACGGGGTAACTATGGCTACACCTTC. This chain connects TRBV28 to TRBJ1-2; D is ambiguous. The germline V gene encodes CDR1 MDHEN and CDR2 SYDVKM. The CDR3 contains 13 residues. V was pared by 2 bases and J by 1 base, with 5 bases between.

The V gene is TRBV19, the J gene TRBJ2-6, with TRBD1 identical over 12 bases. With 6 bases clipped from V and 3 bases from J, the junction kept 15 bases outside the gene matches. This CDR3 is 20 amino acids long. Germline CDR1 and CDR2: LNHDA and SQIVND (reference sequence). Written as DNA, the CDR3 is TGTGCCAGTAGCCCCTTCCCGGGACAGGGGGCTAGACTTGGGGCCAACGTCCTGACTTTC. This encodes CASSPFPGQGARLGANVLTF.

The chain has TRBV28 and TRBJ2-3; weak D call: TRBD2 (6 bases). The length of the CDR3 is 15 residues. V was pared by 4 bases and J by 0 bases, with 11 bases between. The germline CDR1 and CDR2 sequences are MDHEN and SYDVKM. As DNA, the CDR3 is TGTGCCAGCAGTTACCTCGGGACTAGCACAGATACGCAGTATTTT. The encoded protein is CASSYLGTSTDTQYF.

This clone was observed a single time. This chain connects TRBV28 to TRBJ2-7; TRBD2 aligns across 7 bases. The CDR3 has 15 residues. The germline CDR1 and CDR2 sequences are MDHEN and SYDVKM. The V gene end was trimmed by 4 bases and the J gene end by 0 bases; junction bases not matched to a gene: 6. The CDR3 coding sequence is TGTGCCAGCAGTTCCCCCAGCGGGACCTCCTACGAGCAGTACTTC. Protein sequence: CASSSPSGTSYEQYF.

The rearrangement joins TRBV11-2 to TRBJ1-2, with D perhaps matching TRBD1 (6 bases). The CDR3 has 18 residues. Germline V gene sequence: CDR1 SGHAT, CDR2 FQNNGV. V lost 4 bases to trimming and J lost 0 bases, with 21 bases between them. The CDR3 DNA is TGTGCCAGCAGCTCCCTGGTTAGGGGGGTTTCAGCTAACTATGGCTACACCTTC. Amino acids: CASSSLVRGVSANYGYTF.

The chain combines TRBV2 with TRBJ2-7; TRBD2 matches 11 bases. CDR1 and CDR2 (germline): SNHLY, FYNNEI. This CDR3 comprises 16 residues. V shed 6 bases and J 4 bases; nucleotides not matched to a gene: 11. In nucleotides, the CDR3 is TGTGCCAGCAGAGACTCGAGACTAGCGGGACTTTACGAGCAGTACTTC. Protein product: CASRDSRLAGLYEQYF.

The genes are TRBV5-1 and TRBJ2-7; a weak D match, TRBD2 (5 bases). Looked up from germline, CDR1 is SGHRS and CDR2 is YFSETQ. The CDR3 loop spans 14 amino acids. The V and J ends lost 0 bases and 3 bases respectively, with 10 bases between them. The CDR3 region is CASSLVVGNYEQYF. CDR3 coding DNA: TGCGCCAGCAGCTTGGTGGTCGGGAACTACGAGCAGTACTTC.

This clone has more than one count but fewer than ten. The sample holds other DNA sequences that translate to the same CDR3. J is TRBJ1-1 and V is TRBV2, with D possibly matching TRBD1 (5 bases). The CDR3 is 13 residues long. Trimming removed 7 bases from V and 0 bases from J, with 9 bases in between. CDR1 SNHLY and CDR2 FYNNEI come from the germline V gene. The CDR3 bases are TGTGCCAGCACGGGGGAGATGAACACTGAAGCTTTCTTT. Translation gives CASTGEMNTEAFF.

V gene TRBV19 combines with J gene TRBJ1-5; TRBD1 matches at 10 bases. The CDR3 length is 14 residues. Germline V gene lookup returns CDR1 LNHDA and CDR2 SQIVND (reference sequence). The J segment lost 5 bases and the V segment lost 10 bases, leaving 8 bases of the junction unmatched. DNA of the CDR3: TGTGCCACCAAGGGGACAGGGGATTATCAGCCCCAGCATTTT. This translates into CATKGTGDYQPQHF.